A selection of T cell receptor beta chains follows, all from one sample in a study of T cells of healthy individuals. In TCRdb, the 5' RACE reads were re-called with MiXCR into one record per CDR3 protein. The repertoire includes fewer than 70,000 distinct CDR3 sequences, approximately 15% of them detected once, and about 16% sits in the top ten. These receptors were taken from a human donor in good health. The CDR3 runs from the conserved cysteine through the conserved F or W. The order of the fields is V gene, J gene, D gene, clone size, CDR3 DNA, CDR3 protein. A D gene is named only where the DNA matches it firmly. Expanded clones are given a class, and other clones once, few, many or no size at all.

V: TRBV9
J: TRBJ2-2
D: .
size: few
DNA: TGTGCCAGCAGCTCGCTCACCGGGGAGCTGTTTTTT
CDR3: CASSSLTGELFF

V: TRBV6-2/TRBV6-3
J: TRBJ2-6
D: .
size: .
DNA: TGTGCCAGCGGGTCGTACTCTGGGGCCAACGTCCTGACTTTC
CDR3: CASGSYSGANVLTF

V: TRBV5-1
J: TRBJ2-1
D: .
size: .
DNA: TGCGCCAGCAGCTTGGTTCAGTACAATGAGCAGTTCTTC
CDR3: CASSLVQYNEQFF

V: TRBV6-6
J: TRBJ1-6
D: .
size: few
DNA: TGTGCCAGCAGCCCACAGCCCGGGCTTTTACCAAGCTCCTATAATTCACCCCTCCACTTT
CDR3: CASSPQPGLLPSSYNSPLHF

V: TRBV24-1
J: TRBJ2-3
D: .
size: .
DNA: TGTGCCACCAGTGACCCCATTCAGGGTACGCAGTATTTT
CDR3: CATSDPIQGTQYF

V: TRBV30
J: TRBJ1-1
D: .
size: .
DNA: TGTGCCTGGAGTGATGTAGGGAACACTGAAGCTTTCTTT
CDR3: CAWSDVGNTEAFF

V: TRBV24-1
J: TRBJ2-3
D: .
size: many
DNA: TGTGCCACCAGTGATGTAGGGGGGCCAACAGATACGCAGTATTTT
CDR3: CATSDVGGPTDTQYF

V: TRBV24-1
J: TRBJ1-5
D: .
size: many
DNA: TGTGCCACCAGTGTCCCCAAGGACAGCTTCAATCAGCCCCAGCATTTT
CDR3: CATSVPKDSFNQPQHF

V: TRBV7-8
J: TRBJ2-7
D: .
size: many
DNA: TGTGCCAGCAGCCTTAGTTGGCGGGGCCCCTCATGGGAGCAGTACTTC
CDR3: CASSLSWRGPSWEQYF

V: TRBV2
J: TRBJ2-3
D: .
size: many
DNA: TGTGCCAGCACCTCAGACGGTGCTAGCACAGATACGCAGTATTTT
CDR3: CASTSDGASTDTQYF

V: TRBV7-9
J: TRBJ2-7
D: .
size: .
DNA: TGTGCCAGCAGCTCAAACAGAGGGGGAAATAGCGTATACGAGCAGTACTTC
CDR3: CASSSNRGGNSVYEQYF

V: TRBV7-6
J: TRBJ2-7
D: .
size: .
DNA: TGTGCCAGCACCCCACGGGGACAAAACCCCTACGAGCAGTACTTC
CDR3: CASTPRGQNPYEQYF

V: TRBV5-4
J: TRBJ2-5
D: .
size: many
DNA: TGTGCCAGCAGCTCGTCCCCGGGAGAGACCCAGTACTTC
CDR3: CASSSSPGETQYF

V: TRBV12-3/TRBV12-4
J: TRBJ2-7
D: TRBD1
size: .
DNA: TGTGCCAGCAGTTCCAGACAGGGGACCACCTTCTACGAGCAGTACTTC
CDR3: CASSSRQGTTFYEQYF

V: TRBV7-8
J: TRBJ1-1
D: TRBD1
size: many
DNA: TGTGCCAGCAGCTTAGTGTATTCCGACAGGGTCGCTTTCTTT
CDR3: CASSLVYSDRVAFF

V: TRBV6-1
J: TRBJ1-6
D: .
size: .
DNA: TGTGCCAGCAGCACGTCTCAGAATTCCTATAATTCACCCCTCCACTTT
CDR3: CASSTSQNSYNSPLHF

V: TRBV5-5
J: TRBJ2-3
D: TRBD2
size: many
DNA: TGTGCCAGCAGCTGGTCTAGCGGGGGGGCAGTAGATACGCAGTATTTT
CDR3: CASSWSSGGAVDTQYF

V: TRBV4-1
J: TRBJ1-4
D: TRBD1
size: few
DNA: TGCGCCAGCAGCCAAGTCCAAGGGACAGGGGAAAAACTGTTTTTT
CDR3: CASSQVQGTGEKLFF

V: TRBV20-1
J: TRBJ2-7
D: .
size: .
DNA: TGCAGTGCTAGCGAGATTTTGAAAGGGACCTCAGCAGGCGAGCAGTACTTC
CDR3: CSASEILKGTSAGEQYF

V: TRBV7-2
J: TRBJ2-2
D: .
size: many
DNA: TGTGCCAGCAGCTTATCCAGGGTAGACACCGGGGAGCTGTTTTTT
CDR3: CASSLSRVDTGELFF

V: TRBV7-2
J: TRBJ2-1
D: TRBD2
size: many
DNA: TGTGCCAGCAGCTTAGAGAGGTTATTGCGGGGGGGCCTTAATGAGCAGTTCTTC
CDR3: CASSLERLLRGGLNEQFF

V: TRBV19
J: TRBJ2-3
D: TRBD1
size: few
DNA: TGTGCCCTTTGTGGTCCGATGTCAGGGGGAAACAGCACAGATACGCAGTATTTT
CDR3: CALCGPMSGGNSTDTQYF

V: TRBV27
J: TRBJ2-6
D: .
size: .
DNA: TGTGCCAGCAGCCTAGATACTTCAATCTCTGGGGCCAACGTCCTGACTTTC
CDR3: CASSLDTSISGANVLTF

V: TRBV9
J: TRBJ2-7
D: .
size: many
DNA: TGTGCCAGCAGCGTAGGAGGGGGGCAATCCTACGAGCAGTACTTC
CDR3: CASSVGGGQSYEQYF

V: TRBV5-1
J: TRBJ2-3
D: TRBD2
size: .
DNA: TGCGCCAGCAGCTGGGCTGTCGGGGGGGGCGCCCCAGATACGCAGTATTTT
CDR3: CASSWAVGGGAPDTQYF

V: TRBV2
J: TRBJ1-5
D: .
size: .
DNA: TGTGCCAGCAGTGGACCATTCGGTGGCAGGGACAATCAGCCCCAGCATTTT
CDR3: CASSGPFGGRDNQPQHF

V: TRBV9
J: TRBJ2-5
D: TRBD2
size: .
DNA: TGTGCCAGCAGCGTGCCTAGCGGCAGCCAAGAGACCCAGTACTTC
CDR3: CASSVPSGSQETQYF

V: TRBV24-1
J: TRBJ2-2
D: TRBD1
size: many
DNA: TGTGCCACCAGTGATTTGAAAGAGACAGGGGGCACCGGGGAGCTGTTTTTT
CDR3: CATSDLKETGGTGELFF

V: TRBV18
J: TRBJ2-7
D: .
size: many
DNA: TGTGCCAGCTCGAACAGGGAAACCTACGAGCAGTACTTC
CDR3: CASSNRETYEQYF

V: TRBV3-1
J: TRBJ2-7
D: TRBD2
size: .
DNA: TGTGCCAGCAGCCAAGCGGGTAGCGGGAGCTCCTACGAGCAGTACTTC
CDR3: CASSQAGSGSSYEQYF

V: TRBV20-1
J: TRBJ2-1
D: TRBD1
size: many
DNA: TGCAGTGCTAGAGATCAGCATGCAGGGGGCTCCTACAATGAGCAGTTCTTC
CDR3: CSARDQHAGGSYNEQFF

V: TRBV7-8
J: TRBJ2-5
D: .
size: many
DNA: TGTGCCAGCAGCCTACAGGGGGAGGGAGAGACCCAGTACTTC
CDR3: CASSLQGEGETQYF

V: TRBV10-3
J: TRBJ1-1
D: .
size: .
DNA: TGTGCCATCAAGGAGGAGGGCACTGAAGCTTTCTTT
CDR3: CAIKEEGTEAFF

V: TRBV27
J: TRBJ2-3
D: .
size: many
DNA: TGTGCCAGCAGTTTTGGGGCCACAGATACGCAGTATTTT
CDR3: CASSFGATDTQYF

V: TRBV5-1
J: TRBJ1-1
D: TRBD1
size: .
DNA: TGCGCCAGCAGCAACTTAGGGCAGGGGGCGACTTTCTTT
CDR3: CASSNLGQGATFF

V: TRBV15
J: TRBJ2-4
D: TRBD2
size: .
DNA: TGTGCCACCAGCTCCTATAAGGCGGGGGGTGGCGGGTACATTCAGTACTTC
CDR3: CATSSYKAGGGGYIQYF

V: TRBV12-3/TRBV12-4
J: TRBJ2-3
D: TRBD2
size: .
DNA: TGTGCCAGCAGTCCTGAAACCGGGACTAATACGCAGTATTTT
CDR3: CASSPETGTNTQYF

V: TRBV5-1
J: TRBJ1-1
D: TRBD1
size: .
DNA: TGCGCCAGCAGCACGGACAGGCCGAACACTGAAGCTTTCTTT
CDR3: CASSTDRPNTEAFF

V: TRBV7-2
J: TRBJ2-5
D: .
size: many
DNA: TGTGCCAGCAGCCCTGGGCCCCCAGAGACCCAGTACTTC
CDR3: CASSPGPPETQYF

V: TRBV2
J: TRBJ1-1
D: TRBD1
size: few
DNA: TGTGCCAGCAGTGCCCCGGGACAGGGGAACACTGAAGCTTTCTTT
CDR3: CASSAPGQGNTEAFF

V: TRBV12-3/TRBV12-4
J: TRBJ1-1
D: .
size: many
DNA: TGTGCCAGCAGACTCCCCGTCCAGGGAAAAGCTTTCTTT
CDR3: CASRLPVQGKAFF